Described below is a single TCR beta chain sequence and its context. Its antigen is not identified. This sample is part of a study of siplizumab effects on memory and regulatory T cells. Overall study results and limits: Unstimulated subsets were the mapping target of only a minor fraction of alloreactive clones.

Here immunoSEQ multiplex PCR was the method, and the copy in TCRdb shows in-frame clones only, minus some. The sample has over 80,000 clones, 85% to 95% seen once; the top ten hold around 1.4%. The CDR3 has 15 amino acids. Germline values: CDR1 SGHAT, CDR2 FQNNGV. The V gene lost 0 bases and the J gene lost 6 bases, with 11 bases spanning the gap. The genes are TRBV11-2 and TRBJ2-2; D remains ambiguous. The sequencing sample was made of non-Treg CD4+ T cells sorted from blood. This TCR came from a human donor in good health. The CDR3 coding sequence is TGTGCCAGCAGCTTAGACGGTGGTTTGGCCGGGGAGCTGTTTTTT. Its protein product is CASSLDGGLAGELFF.